This TCR beta chain was captured in a study of cytomegalovirus exposure and HLA in healthy donors (dated by TCRdb to 2017 to 2019). Background for the entire study: According to an earlier analysis of a few hundred of the donors, about 179 million T cells yielded roughly 110 million unique TCR beta sequences and approximately 300 Gb of sequence data. An early release that covered about 600 HLA-typed donors contained around 300 gigabases of sequencing data and tens of millions of unique TCR sequences. Among the roughly 400 genotyped donors, about 83% belonged to the genetic ancestry cluster associated with self-reported Caucasian donors. The study was designed to test whether signatures of past pathogen exposure could be identified by cataloging public T cell receptors. The study profiled the T cell repertoires of 500 to 800 subjects by immunosequencing and related them to cytomegalovirus serostatus. In addition to the first cohort of about 650 subjects, a separate validation cohort of 100 to 150 different subjects was used. The study combined high-throughput TCR immunosequencing, statistical association of individual TCRs with disease status, and machine learning to predict cytomegalovirus infection status. A later analysis re-analyzed previously published TCR beta repertoires from 650 to 800 donors and added high-resolution HLA genotyping to study TCR occurrence patterns. The later analysis used no new phenotypic data to find candidate immune exposures, relying instead on TCR beta sequences and their occurrence across donors. To decide whether each TCR beta V gene segment behaved as functional or pseudogenic, an earlier analysis of approximately 620 of the donors relied on high-throughput TCR beta sequencing. Donor age, sex, ethnicity and CMV serostatus were compiled alongside the repertoire data. Genome-wide SNP genotypes for about three fifths of the roughly 700 donors were used in a later genetic analysis, which treated that subset as a discovery cohort. Every discovery cohort repertoire had been produced on one sequencing platform. Both class I and class II loci were covered by HLA typing, at four-digit resolution. Typing coverage varied by locus: about 620-630 donors for A, B, C, DRB1 and DQB1; under 550 for DQA1; approximately 570 for DPA1; approximately 450 for DPB1. Several DR-DQ haplotypes were handled as single units for association and clustering because linkage in the cohort was strong. Among about 370 genotyped donors of the cohort, an average of approximately 240,000 unique TCR beta nucleotide sequences was sequenced per donor, of which roughly 17% were non-productive. Results the study describes overall, beyond this receptor: Because some donors lacked HLA typing at each locus, the association tests relied only on the typed subset. At a false discovery rate of 0.05, a later analysis linked 16,951 TCR beta sequences to specific HLA alleles. The classifier was reported to diagnose cytomegalovirus status with high specificity and sensitivity in both the original and validation cohorts. A later analysis found that HLA-associated TCR beta chains were more clonally expanded and had lower generation probabilities than equally common non-associated chains. A further reported finding was that TCR beta sequences accurately predicted the HLA-A and HLA-B alleles for most subjects in the first cohort. Because the 87-base-pair reads could not distinguish some IMGT-functional V segments, including TRBV6-2 and TRBV6-3, those segments were excluded. Broadly in line with IMGT annotations, most TCR beta V segments showed up in productive rearrangements about 87% or about 30% of the time in an earlier analysis of 587 of the donors. The earlier analysis of almost 600 of the donors excluded about 16 rarely observed V segments, including chromosome 9 orphons, because counts were too low. Assigning TCR associations to individual alleles was difficult when HLA alleles, especially DR and DQ, strongly co-occurred. Roughly uniform sequencing depth across donors was assumed in presence/absence analyses, although this assumption may not hold. V-gene and J-gene trimming of TCR beta chains was associated with a missense DCLRE1C variant in a later genetic analysis, and the association was replicated in an independent cohort. For the cohort, immune exposure information was limited to CMV serostatus. In a later analysis, TCR association rates were found to vary across HLA loci, with the most associated TCRs seen for DRB1 alleles and the fewest for HLA-C alleles. The sequencing pipeline was judged likely to have produced a cluster of highly shared sequence variants as a technical artifact. A few of the identified cytomegalovirus-associated TCR beta chains were confirmed in vitro to be specific for cytomegalovirus antigens. According to a later genetic analysis, donors in an Asian-associated ancestry cluster had fewer N-insertions in productive TCRs than the roughly 670-donor mean. Across donors, most TCR sequences were observed very rarely, whereas some public TCRs were present in many individuals. In a later analysis, several top co-occurrence clusters were reported to appear linked to parvovirus B19, influenza, CMV and Epstein-Barr virus. The cohort was sequenced for TCR beta chains only, and without alpha or paired-chain data the features that could be detected were limited. Correlated functional status among segregating V segments might reflect linkage disequilibrium, but an unknown experimental factor could not be ruled out. The authors suggested that the approach could potentially be generalized to other disease states and immunological phenotypes. The study listed approximately 150 TCR beta chains as associated with cytomegalovirus. A later analysis found that most CMV-associated TCR beta chains appeared HLA-restricted, with HLA associations seemingly driven largely by CMV exposure.

To note about this clone: Its antigen is not yet known. Base qualities are not provided; no much larger clone lies one nucleotide away.

In total, approximately 690 healthy bone marrow donors made up the cohort. Cohort members were all nominally healthy when sampled, although unrecorded immune exposures were likely present. The donor was CMV seropositive and belonged to the group of 250 to 300 seropositive cohort members. Each donor provided a peripheral blood sample, and peripheral blood mononuclear cells were used for TCR beta sequencing. The Qiagen DNeasy Blood Extraction Kit was used to extract genomic DNA from the blood cell samples. The germline V gene gives CDR1 as SQVTM and CDR2 as ANQGSEA. Here V drops 6 bases and J drops 4 bases, and the junction holds 6 bases not matched to any gene. Spanning cysteine to phenylalanine, the CDR3 consists of 14 amino acids. Only the CDR3 region is kept as DNA, spanning 42 bases read in frame from base 1. Library preparation used the immunoSEQ multiplex PCR assay. The multiplex PCR relied on a mix of 60 forward primers for TCR Vbeta segments and 13 reverse primers for TCR Jbeta segments. The CDR3 region of rearranged TCR beta genes was amplified from genomic DNA by a multiplex PCR assay. The amplified TCR beta libraries were sequenced on the Illumina HiSeq System as 87-base-pair reads. Processing in the source paper ran as follows. Across the roughly 600 repertoires, a later analysis counted some 81 million unique TCR beta chains, 9.5 million to 13 million of which were shared by at least two donors. Raw reads were error-corrected and collapsed into unique sequences with a nearest-neighbor algorithm that merged closely related sequences to remove PCR and sequencing errors. Alignment of CDR3 sequences to IMGT reference sequences was used to assign V, D and J gene segments. For a sequence to be retained, a match of at least six nucleotides to both a V gene segment and a J gene segment was required. A rearrangement counted as productive if the CDR3 had no stop codons and remained in frame with V and J, and every other rearrangement counted as non-productive. CDR3 was defined according to IMGT convention as the region running from the second conserved V-encoded cysteine to the conserved J-encoded phenylalanine. The earlier analysis of fewer than 750 of the donors excluded sequences that lacked an unambiguous match to a single V gene segment. In an earlier analysis of several hundred of the donors, V segments were called functional above 56.7% productive rearrangements and were called segregating when the between-donor standard deviation exceeded 5%. A statistical classification framework was developed to diagnose cytomegalovirus status using the catalog of TCR beta chain sequences. A later analysis assigned V and J genes by comparing TCR nucleotide sequences with IMGT/GENE-DB human TR gene sequences. A later analysis assigned CDR3 sequences and most-parsimonious VDJ recombination scenarios with the TCRdist pipeline. In a later analysis, each TCR beta chain was defined by its CDR3 amino acid sequence together with its V-gene family, and reads lacking a unique V-gene family were excluded. A later analysis removed 600 or so highly shared, low-generation-probability nucleotide sequences to deal with suspected cross-contamination and a sequencing artifact. In a later analysis, a clonal expansion index for each public chain was calculated from normalized within-repertoire ranks of inferred template counts. In a later analysis, generation probabilities were computed with a VDJ recombination model fitted to out-of-frame rearrangements, and the resulting probabilities were checked against IGoR. A later analysis scored TCR-TCR, TCR-HLA and TCR-CMV co-occurrence with hypergeometric tests, applying a repertoire-size bias correction to TCR pairs. In a later analysis, false discovery rates were estimated by permuting HLA or CMV assignments 20 times. In a later analysis, co-occurring TCRs were grouped using DBSCAN, with TCRdist sequence similarity added in when clustering inside HLA-allele-positive subsets. Co-occurrence clustering excluded repertoires with fewer than 30,000 or more than 120,000 public chains, plus five with anomalous nucleotide sharing. This is the immuneACCESS table as TCRdb keeps it, with only in-frame sequences that have V and J called. A part of the clones is gone; compared with another copy, unresolved V genes explain less than half, and the rest is unexplained. The V and J calls and clone size are taken from that table; D and trimming were inferred from the DNA. This sample comprises 74,000 or so clones, 60% to 85% of them detected only once. Of the sample, roughly 22% falls within the top ten clones.

The specimen sequenced was PBMCs. Recombination linked TRBV29-1 to TRBJ2-7; 13 central nucleotides agree with TRBD2. The TCR was taken from a woman aged 40 to 49 in good health and CMV-seropositive. The nucleotides are TGCAGCGTCGGTCGACTAGCGGGGGGATACGAGCAGTACTTC. It translates as CSVGRLAGGYEQYF.